This is a list of T cell receptor beta chains from one sample in a study of blood T cell repertoires in COVID-19. Generated by immunoSEQ multiplex PCR, the TCRdb table keeps only in-frame clones and is missing some. The repertoire consists of about 310,000 clones, with roughly 90% occurring once and the leading ten covering 8.9%. Source material: PBMCs or T cells enriched from blood (not recorded which). The source is a woman aged 18-35 years who had recovered from COVID-19. The CDR3 runs from the conserved cysteine through the conserved F or W. The D gene is left open where the match is weak. Size is omitted from some rows. Given values are once, few, many or a class for expanded clones.

>TRBJ1-3|TRBD1|TRBV6-1|once
TGTGCCAGCAGTGGGATTTGGACAGGGCCCTCTGGAAACACCATATATTTT
CASSGIWTGPSGNTIYF
>TRBJ1-2|.|TRBV4-3|.
TGCGCCAGCAGCCAAGGGTGGTCAGGGTGGGCCTATGGCTACACCTTC
CASSQGWSGWAYGYTF
>TRBJ2-5|.|TRBV20-1|.
TGCAGTGCCCCGGGTAGAGAGACCCAGTACTTC
CSAPGRETQYF
>TRBJ2-3|TRBD2|TRBV28|.
TGTGCCAGCAGTGTGACTAGCGGTCCCTCAGATACGCAGTATTTT
CASSVTSGPSDTQYF
>TRBJ2-5|.|TRBV5-4|.
TGTGCCAGCAGCTTATTGCGGGACTACCAAGAGACCCAGTACTTC
CASSLLRDYQETQYF
>TRBJ1-5|.|TRBV5-1|.
TGCGCCAGCAGCTTGGTGGGGGGGAATCAGCCCCAGCATTTT
CASSLVGGNQPQHF
>TRBJ1-2|TRBD1|TRBV2|.
TGTGCCAGCGACAGGGGGGGGAACTATGGCTACACCTTC
CASDRGGNYGYTF
>TRBJ2-7|TRBD1|TRBV6-5|once
TGTGCCAGCAGACTCTCCGGACAGGGGCCGGTGGAGCAGTACTTC
CASRLSGQGPVEQYF
>TRBJ1-4|.|TRBV29-1|.
TGCAGCGTTTCCAGTCTTAATGAAAAACTGTTTTTT
CSVSSLNEKLFF
>TRBJ1-1|.|TRBV4-2|.
TGTGCCAGCAGCCACCCCGGACTAGTAGAAGCTTTCTTT
CASSHPGLVEAFF
>TRBJ2-4|.|TRBV7-8|.
TGTGCCAGCAGCCCCCGTTCCGGACTGGAAGCCAAAAACATTCAGTACTTC
CASSPRSGLEAKNIQYF
>TRBJ2-1|.|TRBV5-1|.
TGCGCCAGCAGCTTGATCGCGCCTGGGGGCCTGGGTGAGCAGTTCTTC
CASSLIAPGGLGEQFF
>TRBJ2-3|TRBD2|TRBV11-2|.
TGTGCCAGCAGCTTAGGTTTTAGCGGGAGCGCGCAGTATTTT
CASSLGFSGSAQYF
>TRBJ2-1|TRBD2|TRBV4-3|few
TGCGCCAGCAGCCAAGAGGTAGCGGGAGTCTTAGATGAGCAGTTCTTC
CASSQEVAGVLDEQFF
>TRBJ1-6|.|TRBV11-2|.
TGTGCCAGCAGCTTGGCAGGCTCAAATTCACCCCTCCACTTT
CASSLAGSNSPLHF
>TRBJ1-2|.|TRBV7-9|.
TGTGCCAGCAGCTTAGCCGTCTCCCTTTATGGCTACACCTTC
CASSLAVSLYGYTF